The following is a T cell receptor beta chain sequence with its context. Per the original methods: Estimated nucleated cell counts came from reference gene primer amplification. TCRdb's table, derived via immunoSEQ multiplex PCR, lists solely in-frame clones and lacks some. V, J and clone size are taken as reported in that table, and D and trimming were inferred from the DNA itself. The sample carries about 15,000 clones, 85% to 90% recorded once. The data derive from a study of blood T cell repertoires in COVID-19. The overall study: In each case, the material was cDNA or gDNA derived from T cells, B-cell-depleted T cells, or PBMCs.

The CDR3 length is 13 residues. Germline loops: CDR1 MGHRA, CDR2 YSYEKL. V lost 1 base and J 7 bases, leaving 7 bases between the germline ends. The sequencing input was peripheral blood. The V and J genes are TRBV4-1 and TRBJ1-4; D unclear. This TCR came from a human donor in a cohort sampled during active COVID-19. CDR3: CASSQGLGEKLFF. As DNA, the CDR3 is TGCGCCAGCAGCCAAGGCCTCGGTGAAAAACTGTTTTTT.